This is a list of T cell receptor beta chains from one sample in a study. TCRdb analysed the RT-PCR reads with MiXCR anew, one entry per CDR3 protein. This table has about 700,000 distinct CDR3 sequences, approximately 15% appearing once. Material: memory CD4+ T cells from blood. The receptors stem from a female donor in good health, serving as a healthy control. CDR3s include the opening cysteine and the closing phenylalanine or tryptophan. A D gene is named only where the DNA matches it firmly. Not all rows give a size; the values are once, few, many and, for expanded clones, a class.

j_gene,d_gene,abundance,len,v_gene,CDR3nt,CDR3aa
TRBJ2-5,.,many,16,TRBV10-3,TGTGCCATCAGTGAGTCGATGTTGACCGAGCAGGAGACCCAGTACTTC,CAISESMLTEQETQYF
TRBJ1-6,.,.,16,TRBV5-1,TGCGCCAGCAGCTTGACAGGCGGCAGGGGATCCTCACCCCTCCACTTT,CASSLTGGRGSSPLHF
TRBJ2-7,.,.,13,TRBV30,TGTGCCTGGAGTCGGGAACTTCTGGGCGAGCAGTACTTC,CAWSRELLGEQYF
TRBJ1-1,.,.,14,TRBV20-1,TGCAGTGCTAGACCCGGGGCGAAGAACACTGAAGCTTTCTTT,CSARPGAKNTEAFF
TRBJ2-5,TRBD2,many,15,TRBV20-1,TGCAGTGCTAGTGCCGGGACTAGCCTATGGGAGACCCAGTACTTC,CSASAGTSLWETQYF
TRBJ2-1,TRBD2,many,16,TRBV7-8,TGTGCCAGCAGCTTAGCCCCCCTAGCGGGGGCAGGTGAGCAGTTCTTC,CASSLAPLAGAGEQFF
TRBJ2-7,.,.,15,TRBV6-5,TGTGCCAGCAGTTACTCGATTCTTAGCTCCTACGAGCAGTACTTC,CASSYSILSSYEQYF
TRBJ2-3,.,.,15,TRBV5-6,TGTGCCAGCAGCTTCCCCTCTGCTGGGGCGGATACGCAGTATTTT,CASSFPSAGADTQYF
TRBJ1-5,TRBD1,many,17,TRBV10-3,TGTGCCATCAGTGAGTCAATCGGGACAGGGGACAATCAGCCCCAGCATTTT,CAISESIGTGDNQPQHF
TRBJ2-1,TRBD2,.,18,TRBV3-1,TGTGCCAGCAGCCAAGGGAGGCACAGCGGGAGGCCTCGGGATGAGCAGTTCTTC,CASSQGRHSGRPRDEQFF
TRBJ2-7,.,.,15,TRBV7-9,TGTGCCAGCAGCCGAAACACAGGGAAAGTTAACGAGCAGTACTTC,CASSRNTGKVNEQYF
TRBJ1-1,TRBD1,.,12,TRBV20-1,TGCAGTGCACAGGGGATGCGGACTGAAGCTTTCTTT,CSAQGMRTEAFF
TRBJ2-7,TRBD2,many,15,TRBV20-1,TGCAGTGCCCACCCTGGGACTAGCGGGAGGGACGAGCAGTACTTC,CSAHPGTSGRDEQYF
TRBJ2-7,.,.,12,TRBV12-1,TGTGCCAGCAGCTTTGGGCAGCCCGAGCAGTACTTC,CASSFGQPEQYF
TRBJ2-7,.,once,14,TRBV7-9,TGTGCCAGCGACTCGGGGTTTTCGCCCTACGAGCAGTACTTC,CASDSGFSPYEQYF
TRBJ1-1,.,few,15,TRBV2,TGTGCCAGCAGTGAAGGGCGGGGTACTATTTCTGAAGCTTTCTTT,CASSEGRGTISEAFF
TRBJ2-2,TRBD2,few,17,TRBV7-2,TGTGCCAGCAGCTTTCCTAGCGGGGGTGGGAACACCGGGGAGCTGTTTTTT,CASSFPSGGGNTGELFF